This T cell receptor beta chain was documented in a study of human T cells and chemical hapten exposure. Described time point: patch test 1, 2 weeks after DPC sensitization. Indicated treatment: therapeutic diphenylcyclopropenone sensitization with weekly scalp DPC. TCRdb used MiXCR to reprocess the RACE reads, holding one entry per CDR3 protein. This sample has some 340,000 distinct CDR3 sequences, with around 7% found just once. The germline V gene encodes CDR1 LGHDT and CDR2 YNNKEL (reference sequence). V was trimmed by 5 bases and J by 5 bases, leaving 15 bases between them. This CDR3 has 14 residues. This clonotype was counted only a few times.

This receptor was taken from a woman aged 18-29 years with alopecia areata. Some clones in this sample may be carry-over from other donors' samples. The sample was whole blood, taken in connection with sensitization to the hapten diphenylcyclopropenone (DPC). The V call is TRBV3-1, the J call TRBJ2-5; no definite D call. The CDR3 here is CASSGPRAEETQYF. The CDR3 region has the DNA TGTGCCAGCAGCGGCCCCCGGGCCGAGGAGACCCAGTACTTC.